These 10 T cell receptor beta chains share one sample of origin, sequenced in a study of human T cells and chemical hapten exposure. Indicated time point: pre-sensitization, week 0. This sample's treatment: therapeutic diphenylcyclopropenone sensitization with weekly scalp DPC. TCRdb used MiXCR to reprocess the RACE reads, holding one entry per CDR3 protein. The sample has some 45,000 distinct CDR3 sequences, 12% seen once. The sequencing here drew on whole blood, taken in connection with sensitization to the hapten diphenylcyclopropenone (DPC). Receptors originate from a woman aged 25 to 39 with alopecia areata. Some clones in this sample may be carry-over from other donors' samples.

This chain joins TRBV18 and TRBJ1-1; D unresolved. Trimming took 3 bases from V and 5 from J, leaving 19 bases between them. CDR3 length: 16 residues. CDR1 and CDR2 from the germline V gene are KGHSH and LQKENI. CDR3 nucleotide sequence: TGTGCCAGCTCACCCCCTTCGACATTCTTCCGGACTGAAGCTTTCTTT. The encoded protein is CASSPPSTFFRTEAFF.

The gene calls are TRBV20-1 and TRBJ1-6; no definite D call. The CDR3 has 18 amino acids. Trimming pared 6 bases from V and 4 bases from J, leaving 25 bases between. CDR1 and CDR2 (germline): DFQATT, SNEGSKA (reference sequence). The CDR3 loop reads CSAHGGGIRARYNSPLHF. The CDR3 DNA sequence: TGCAGTGCCCACGGAGGCGGCATTCGAGCTCGGTATAATTCACCCCTCCACTTT.

This clonotype was counted only a few times. V usage is TRBV6-2 or TRBV6-3 and J usage is TRBJ2-7; D ambiguous. V gave up 10 bases and J gave up 8 bases, with 27 bases separating them. The V gene's germline CDR1 is MNHEY and CDR2 SVGEGT. The CDR3 sequence is 15 residues long. CDR3 protein: CATQRRPLSLLQQYF. Here the CDR3 DNA reads TGTGCCACCCAGAGGCGTCCCCTCTCCCTTCTCCAGCAGTACTTC.

This clonotype was seen a few times. The chain has TRBV28 and TRBJ2-7, with 10 bases identical to TRBD2. V was pared by 5 bases and J by 4 bases, with 5 bases of the junction left unmatched. The CDR3 is made up of 14 amino acids. CDR1 and CDR2 from the germline V gene are MDHEN and SYDVKM. The CDR3 loop reads CASSHLAGDYEQYF. The DNA for the CDR3 is TGTGCCAGCAGTCACCTAGCGGGAGATTACGAGCAGTACTTC.

The V and J genes are TRBV7-9 and TRBJ2-1; D gene unclear. CDR1 and CDR2 (germline): SEHNR, FQNEAQ (reference sequence). The CDR3 totals 12 residues. The ends were cut back, 3 bases at V and 10 bases at J, with 10 bases in the middle. CDR3 nucleotides: TGTGCCAGCAGCTTCCGGCGACTGGAGCAGTTCTTC. Amino acid sequence: CASSFRRLEQFF.

This clonotype was seen repeatedly, ten times or more. The V and J genes are TRBV3-1 and TRBJ2-6, with D perhaps given as TRBD1 or TRBD2 (5 bases each). The CDR3 runs 15 residues. V shed 2 bases and J shed 1 base, with 6 bases lying between them. CDR1 LGHDT and CDR2 YNNKEL come from the germline V gene (reference sequence). CDR3 residues: CASSQWGSGANVLTF. The CDR3 DNA reads TGTGCCAGCAGCCAATGGGGGTCTGGGGCCAACGTCCTGACTTTC. Complete variable domain (other parts from reference TRBV3-1 and TRBJ2-6): DTAVSQTPKYLVTQMGNDKSIKCEQNLGHDTMYWYKQDSKKFLKIMFSYNNKELIINETVPNRFSPKSPDKAHLNLHINSLELGDSAVYFCASSQWGSGANVLTFGAGSRLTVL.

This clonotype was counted between two and nine times. V usage is TRBV4-3 and J usage is TRBJ2-1; no firm D call. This CDR3 is built from 19 residues. Trimming removed 5 bases at V and 1 base at J, with 24 bases between. CDR1 LGHNA and CDR2 YSLEER come from the germline V gene. The CDR3 DNA reads TGCGCCAGCAGCGCAAGGGCCCCCCTACTTGCCTATTCCTACAATGAGCAGTTCTTC. Translation gives CASSARAPLLAYSYNEQFF.

As to this clonotype: Sequence at one end of the junction differs from germline and may be a read error. V usage is TRBV20-1 and J usage is TRBJ2-3, with 12 bases identical to TRBD2. CDR3 length equals 17 residues. Looked up from germline, CDR1 is DFQATT and CDR2 is SNEGSKA (reference sequence). The CDR3 protein is CSTRPSGGDPSTDTQYF. The DNA of the CDR3 is TGCAGTACTAGGCCTAGCGGGGGGGACCCAAGCACAGATACGCAGTATTTT.

The chain has TRBV7-3 and TRBJ2-3; no clear D gene. Looked up from germline, CDR1 is SGHTA and CDR2 is FQGTGA. This CDR3 has 18 residues. Trimming took off 0 bases at V and 3 bases at J, with 19 bases between the two ends. The CDR3 reads CASSLTYGTALRTDTQYF. In nucleotides, the CDR3 is TGTGCCAGCAGCTTAACTTACGGCACAGCACTGAGGACAGATACGCAGTATTTT.

This clonotype was counted ten times or more. The chain couples TRBV6-5 to TRBJ1-5, with D perhaps matching TRBD1 (6 bases). The germline V gene encodes CDR1 MNHEY and CDR2 SVGAGI. The CDR3 consists of 12 residues. The V gene lost 8 bases and the J gene lost 5 bases, with 10 bases spanning the gap. The CDR3 coding sequence is TGTGCCAGCTCGACAGGCTATCAGCCCCAGCATTTT. It translates to CASSTGYQPQHF.